The present entry profiles one TCR beta chain with its context. Its antigen remains unidentified. The CDR3 runs 15 residues. Germline trimming cut 8 bases from V and 5 bases from J; bases unmatched to any gene: 15. Looked up from germline, CDR1 is DFQATT and CDR2 is SNEGSKA (reference sequence). Construction of TCR beta libraries was performed using quantitative 5'-RACE with molecular barcodes. MiXCR, applied by TCRdb to the 5' RACE reads, yields one record per CDR3 protein. This sample yields approximately 220,000 distinct CDR3 sequences, of which roughly 26% are seen a single time; about 6.9% belongs to the top ten. The source of the sample is a study of CD8 T cells in ankylosing spondylitis. General study findings and limits: Some motif variants had been reported before (in reactive arthritis synovial fluid and blood). In ankylosing spondylitis blood, a motif of 7 to 9 highly homologous TCR beta variants appeared characteristic. Matched synovial fluid from ankylosing spondylitis patients was reported to be enriched for disease-linked clones.

The sequence derives from a male donor with ankylosing spondylitis or in good health (not recorded which). The gene calls are TRBV20-1 and TRBJ2-7; 10 nucleotides match TRBD2. The specimen was blood, either unsorted or a sorted T cell fraction (not recorded which). CDR3: CSIPWLAGVRNEQYF. The CDR3 DNA reads as TGCAGTATCCCGTGGCTAGCGGGAGTACGCAACGAGCAGTACTTC.